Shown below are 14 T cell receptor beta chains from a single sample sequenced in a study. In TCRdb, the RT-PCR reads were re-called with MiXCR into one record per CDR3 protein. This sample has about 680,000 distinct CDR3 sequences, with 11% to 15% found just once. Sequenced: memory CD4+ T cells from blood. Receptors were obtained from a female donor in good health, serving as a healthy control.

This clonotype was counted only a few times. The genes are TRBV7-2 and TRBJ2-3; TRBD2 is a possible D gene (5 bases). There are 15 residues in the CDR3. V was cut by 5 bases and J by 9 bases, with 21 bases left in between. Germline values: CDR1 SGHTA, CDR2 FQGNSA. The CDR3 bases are TGTGCCAGCAGCCATCCTCGGAGCCCTTCGGGGACGCAGTATTTT. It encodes CASSHPRSPSGTQYF.

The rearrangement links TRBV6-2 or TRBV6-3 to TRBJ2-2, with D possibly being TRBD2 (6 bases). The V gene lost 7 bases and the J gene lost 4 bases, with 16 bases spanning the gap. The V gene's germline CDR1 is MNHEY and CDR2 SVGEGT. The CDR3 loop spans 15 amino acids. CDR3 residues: CASTVGLMSTGELFF. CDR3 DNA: TGTGCCAGCACCGTGGGACTGATGAGCACCGGGGAGCTGTTTTTT.

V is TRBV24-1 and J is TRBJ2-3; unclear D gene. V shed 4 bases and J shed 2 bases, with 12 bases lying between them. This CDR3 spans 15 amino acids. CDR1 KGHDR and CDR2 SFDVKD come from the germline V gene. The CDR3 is CATSDPSGFTDTQYF. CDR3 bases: TGTGCCACCAGTGACCCCTCAGGCTTCACAGATACGCAGTATTTT.

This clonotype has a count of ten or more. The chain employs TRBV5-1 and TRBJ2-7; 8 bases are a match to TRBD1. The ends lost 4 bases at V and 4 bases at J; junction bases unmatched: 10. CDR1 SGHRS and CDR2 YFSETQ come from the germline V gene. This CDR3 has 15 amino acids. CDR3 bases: TGCGCCAGCAGCAGTGGGACAGGCTGGATGTACGAGCAGTACTTC. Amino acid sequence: CASSSGTGWMYEQYF.

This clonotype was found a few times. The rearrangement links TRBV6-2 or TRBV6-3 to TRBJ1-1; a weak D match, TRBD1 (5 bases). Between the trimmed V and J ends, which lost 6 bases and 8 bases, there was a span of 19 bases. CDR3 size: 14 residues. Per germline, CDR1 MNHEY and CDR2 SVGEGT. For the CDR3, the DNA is TGTGCCAGCAGGAGCAGCACCGGGACGGACGAAGCTTTCTTT. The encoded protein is CASRSSTGTDEAFF.

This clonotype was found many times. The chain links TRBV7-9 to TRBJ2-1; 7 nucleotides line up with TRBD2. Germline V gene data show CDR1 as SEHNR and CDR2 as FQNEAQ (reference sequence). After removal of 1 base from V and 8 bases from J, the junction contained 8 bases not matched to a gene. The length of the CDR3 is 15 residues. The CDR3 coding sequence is TGTGCCAGCAGCTTAGGAGGCGGGAGTAAGGATGAGCAGTTCTTC. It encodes CASSLGGGSKDEQFF. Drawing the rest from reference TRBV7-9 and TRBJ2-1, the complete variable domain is DTGVSQNPRHKITKRGQNVTFRCDPISEHNRLYWYRQTLGQGPEFLTYFQNEAQLEKSRLLSDRFSAERPKGSFSTLEIQRTEQGDSAMYLCASSLGGGSKDEQFFGPGTRLTVL.

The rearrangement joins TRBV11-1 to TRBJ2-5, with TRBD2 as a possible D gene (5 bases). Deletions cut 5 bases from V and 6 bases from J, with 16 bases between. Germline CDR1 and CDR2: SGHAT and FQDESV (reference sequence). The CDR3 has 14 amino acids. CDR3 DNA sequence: TGTGCCAGCAGCGATCCAACTAGAACCAAGACCCAGTACTTC. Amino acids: CASSDPTRTKTQYF.

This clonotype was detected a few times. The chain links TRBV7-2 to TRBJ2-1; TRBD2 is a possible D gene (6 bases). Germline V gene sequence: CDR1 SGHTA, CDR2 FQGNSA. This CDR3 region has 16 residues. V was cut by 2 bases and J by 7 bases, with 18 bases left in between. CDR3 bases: TGTGCCAGCAGCTTATGGGACTTTCCCGGGGGTAATGAGCAGTTCTTC. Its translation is CASSLWDFPGGNEQFF.

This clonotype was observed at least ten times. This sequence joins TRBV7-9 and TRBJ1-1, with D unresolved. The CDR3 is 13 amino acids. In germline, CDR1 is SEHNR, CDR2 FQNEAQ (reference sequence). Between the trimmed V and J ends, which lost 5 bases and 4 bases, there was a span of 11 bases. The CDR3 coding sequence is TGTGCCAGCAGCCAGACATGGGGCACTGAAGCTTTCTTT. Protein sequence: CASSQTWGTEAFF.

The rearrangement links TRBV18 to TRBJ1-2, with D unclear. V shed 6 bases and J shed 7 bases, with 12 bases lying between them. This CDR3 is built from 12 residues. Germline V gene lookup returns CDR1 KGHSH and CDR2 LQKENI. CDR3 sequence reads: CASSRPQIGYTF. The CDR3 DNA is TGTGCCAGCTCCCGACCCCAGATTGGCTACACCTTC.

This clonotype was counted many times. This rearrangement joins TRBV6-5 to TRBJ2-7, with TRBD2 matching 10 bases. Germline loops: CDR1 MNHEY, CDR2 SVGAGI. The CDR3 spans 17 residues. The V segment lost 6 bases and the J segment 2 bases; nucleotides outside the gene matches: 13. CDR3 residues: CASSLGTSVGNPYEQYF. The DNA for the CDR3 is TGTGCCAGCAGCCTTGGGACTAGCGTTGGAAACCCCTACGAGCAGTACTTC.

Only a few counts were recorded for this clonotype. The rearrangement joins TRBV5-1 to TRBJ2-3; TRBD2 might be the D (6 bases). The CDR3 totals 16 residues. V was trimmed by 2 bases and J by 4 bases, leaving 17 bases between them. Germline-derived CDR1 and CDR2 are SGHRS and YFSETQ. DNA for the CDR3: TGCGCCAGCAGCTTCAGCCCGGGAGTCGAGGCAGATACGCAGTATTTT. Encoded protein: CASSFSPGVEADTQYF.

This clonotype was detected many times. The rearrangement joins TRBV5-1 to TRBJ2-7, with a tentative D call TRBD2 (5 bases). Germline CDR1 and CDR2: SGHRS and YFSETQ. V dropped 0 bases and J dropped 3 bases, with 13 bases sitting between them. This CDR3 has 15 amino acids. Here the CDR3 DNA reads TGCGCCAGCAGCTTGGCGTTAGCGCACAACTACGAGCAGTACTTC. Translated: CASSLALAHNYEQYF.

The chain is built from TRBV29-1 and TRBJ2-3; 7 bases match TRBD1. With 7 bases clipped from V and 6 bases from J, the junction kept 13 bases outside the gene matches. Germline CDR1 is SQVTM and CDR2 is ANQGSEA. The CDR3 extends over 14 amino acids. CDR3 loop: CSGDSNTDLDTQYF. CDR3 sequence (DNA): TGCAGCGGGGACAGCAATACGGATCTCGATACGCAGTATTTT.